This TCR beta chain was sequenced for a study of cytomegalovirus exposure and HLA in healthy donors. Study conclusions and caveats: The study flagged about 150 TCR beta chains as cytomegalovirus-associated. TCR beta V- and J-gene trimming, according to a later analysis, was linked to a missense DCLRE1C variant. Near-uniform donor sequencing depth was presumed by presence/absence analyses.

This PCR relied on a set of 60 Vbeta primers and 13 Jbeta primers. Profiled with immunoSEQ multiplex PCR; TCRdb holds only in-frame clones, not every one. The data show about 55,000 clones, with around four fifths seen just once and roughly 1.5% held by the top ten. To note about this clone: Its specificity is not known.

Between the trimmed V and J ends, which lost 8 bases and 16 bases, there was a span of 15 bases. CDR3 size: 10 residues. Germline V gene sequence: CDR1 ENHRY, CDR2 SYGVKD. The V call is TRBV10-3, the J call TRBJ2-1, with a weak D call TRBD1 (8 bases). Sequencing input: PBMCs. The receptor comes from a man aged 25-45 years in good health and CMV-seronegative. CDR3 sequence: CAIRGDRHFF. The DNA for the CDR3 is TGTGCCATCCGGGGGGACAGGCATTTCTTC.